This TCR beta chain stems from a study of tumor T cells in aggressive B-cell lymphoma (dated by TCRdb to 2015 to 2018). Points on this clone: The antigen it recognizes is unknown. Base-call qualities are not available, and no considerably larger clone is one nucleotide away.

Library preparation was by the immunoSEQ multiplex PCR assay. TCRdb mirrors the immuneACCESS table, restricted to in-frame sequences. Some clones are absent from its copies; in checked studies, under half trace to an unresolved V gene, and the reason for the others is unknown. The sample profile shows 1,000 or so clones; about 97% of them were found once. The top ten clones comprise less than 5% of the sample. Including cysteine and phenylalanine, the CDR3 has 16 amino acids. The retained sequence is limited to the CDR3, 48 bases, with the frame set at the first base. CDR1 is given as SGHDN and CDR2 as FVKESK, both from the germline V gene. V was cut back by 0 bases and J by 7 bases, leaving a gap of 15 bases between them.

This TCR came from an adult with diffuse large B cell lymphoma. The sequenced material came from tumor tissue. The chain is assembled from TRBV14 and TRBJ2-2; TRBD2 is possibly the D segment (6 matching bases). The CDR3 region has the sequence CASSQDGGALGGELFF. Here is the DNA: TGTGCCAGCAGCCAAGATGGCGGGGCTCTTGGCGGGGAGCTGTTTTTT.